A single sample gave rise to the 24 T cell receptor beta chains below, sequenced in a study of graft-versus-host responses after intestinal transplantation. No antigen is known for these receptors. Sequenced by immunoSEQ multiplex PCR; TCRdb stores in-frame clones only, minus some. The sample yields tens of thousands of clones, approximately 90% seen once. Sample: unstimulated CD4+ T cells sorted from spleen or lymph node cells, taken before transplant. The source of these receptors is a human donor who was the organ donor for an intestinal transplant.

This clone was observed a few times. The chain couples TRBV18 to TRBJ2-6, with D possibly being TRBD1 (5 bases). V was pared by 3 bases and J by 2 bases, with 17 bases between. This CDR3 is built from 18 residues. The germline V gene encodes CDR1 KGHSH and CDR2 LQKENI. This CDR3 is CASSPNRQLGTGANVLTF. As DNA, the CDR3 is TGTGCCAGCTCACCCAACAGACAGTTAGGAACTGGGGCCAACGTCCTGACTTTC. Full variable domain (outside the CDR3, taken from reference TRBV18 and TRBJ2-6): NAGVMQNPRHLVRRRGQEARLRCSPMKGHSHVYWYRQLPEEGLKFMVYLQKENIIDESGMPKERFSAEFPKEGPSILRIQQVVRGDSAAYFCASSPNRQLGTGANVLTFGAGSRLTVL.

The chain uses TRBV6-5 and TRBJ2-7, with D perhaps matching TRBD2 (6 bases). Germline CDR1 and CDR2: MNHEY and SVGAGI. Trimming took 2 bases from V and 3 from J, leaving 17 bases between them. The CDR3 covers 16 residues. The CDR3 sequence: CASSYTAGTSLYEQYF. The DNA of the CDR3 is TGTGCCAGCAGTTACACGGCCGGGACTTCCCTCTACGAGCAGTACTTC.

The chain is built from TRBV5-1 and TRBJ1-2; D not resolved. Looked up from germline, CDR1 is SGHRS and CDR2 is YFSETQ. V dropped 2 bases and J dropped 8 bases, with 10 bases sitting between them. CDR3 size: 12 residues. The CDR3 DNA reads TGCGCCAGCAGCTTAGACACTCTAGGCTACACCTTC. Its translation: CASSLDTLGYTF. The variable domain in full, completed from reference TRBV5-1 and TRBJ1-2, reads KAGVTQTPRYLIKTRGQQVTLSCSPISGHRSVSWYQQTPGQGLQFLFEYFSETQRNKGNFPGRFSGRQFSNSRSEMNVSTLELGDSALYLCASSLDTLGYTFGSGTRLTVV.

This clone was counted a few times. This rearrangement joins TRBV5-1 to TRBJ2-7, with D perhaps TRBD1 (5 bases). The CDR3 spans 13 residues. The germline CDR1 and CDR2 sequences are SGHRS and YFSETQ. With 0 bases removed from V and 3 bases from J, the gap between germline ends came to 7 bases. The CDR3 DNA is TGCGCCAGCAGCTTGGCCAGGGACTACGAGCAGTACTTC. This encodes CASSLARDYEQYF.

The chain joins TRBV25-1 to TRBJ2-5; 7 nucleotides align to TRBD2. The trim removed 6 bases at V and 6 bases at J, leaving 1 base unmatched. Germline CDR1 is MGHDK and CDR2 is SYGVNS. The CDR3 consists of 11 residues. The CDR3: CASRGGKTQYF. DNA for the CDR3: TGTGCCAGCAGGGGGGGGAAGACCCAGTACTTC.

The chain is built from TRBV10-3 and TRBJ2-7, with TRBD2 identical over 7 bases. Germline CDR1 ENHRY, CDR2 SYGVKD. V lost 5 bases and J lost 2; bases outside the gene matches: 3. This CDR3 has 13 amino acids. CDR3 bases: TGTGCCATCAGTCTAGCGGAAGCCTACGAGCAGTACTTC. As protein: CAISLAEAYEQYF.

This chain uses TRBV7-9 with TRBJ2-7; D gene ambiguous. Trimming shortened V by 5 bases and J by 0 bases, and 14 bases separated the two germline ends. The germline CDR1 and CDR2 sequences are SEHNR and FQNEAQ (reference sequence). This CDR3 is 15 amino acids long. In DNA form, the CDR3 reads TGTGCCAGCAGCGAACTACCCCCGAGCTCCTACGAGCAGTACTTC. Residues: CASSELPPSSYEQYF.

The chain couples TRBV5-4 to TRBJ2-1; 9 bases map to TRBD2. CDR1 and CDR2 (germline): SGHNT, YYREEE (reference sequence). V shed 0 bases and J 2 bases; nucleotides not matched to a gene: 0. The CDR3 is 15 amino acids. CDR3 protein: CASSLGLAAYNEQFF. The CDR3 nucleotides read TGTGCCAGCAGCTTGGGACTAGCGGCCTACAATGAGCAGTTCTTC.

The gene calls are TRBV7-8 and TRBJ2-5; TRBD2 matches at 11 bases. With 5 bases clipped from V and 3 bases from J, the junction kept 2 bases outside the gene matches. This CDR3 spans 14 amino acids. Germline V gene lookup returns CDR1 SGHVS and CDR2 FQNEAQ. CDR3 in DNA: TGTGCCAGCAGCCCGGGACTAGCGGAAGAGACCCAGTACTTC. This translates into CASSPGLAEETQYF.

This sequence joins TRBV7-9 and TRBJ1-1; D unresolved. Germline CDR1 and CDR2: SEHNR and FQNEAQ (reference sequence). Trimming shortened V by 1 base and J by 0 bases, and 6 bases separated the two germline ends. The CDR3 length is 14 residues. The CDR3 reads CASSLDRLNTEAFF. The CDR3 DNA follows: TGTGCCAGCAGCTTAGACAGACTGAACACTGAAGCTTTCTTT.

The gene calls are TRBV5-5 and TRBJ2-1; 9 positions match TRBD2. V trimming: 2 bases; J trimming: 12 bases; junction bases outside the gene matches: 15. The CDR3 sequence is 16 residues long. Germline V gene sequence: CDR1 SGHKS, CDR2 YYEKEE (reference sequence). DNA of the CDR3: TGTGCCAGCAGCTTTTGGTTGGGACTAGCCGACCAGAGGCAGTTCTTC. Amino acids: CASSFWLGLADQRQFF. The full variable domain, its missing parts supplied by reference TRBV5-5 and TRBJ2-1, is DAGVTQSPTHLIKTRGQQVTLRCSPISGHKSVSWYQQVLGQGPQFIFQYYEKEERGRGNFPDRFSARQFPNYSSELNVNALLLGDSALYLCASSFWLGLADQRQFFGPGTRLTVL.

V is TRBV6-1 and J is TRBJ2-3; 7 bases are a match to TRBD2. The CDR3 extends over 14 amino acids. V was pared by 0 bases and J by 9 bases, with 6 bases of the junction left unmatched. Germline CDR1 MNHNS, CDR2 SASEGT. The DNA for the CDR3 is TGTGCCAGCAGTGAAGCTTCCGAGGGAGGGACGCAGTATTTT. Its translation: CASSEASEGGTQYF.

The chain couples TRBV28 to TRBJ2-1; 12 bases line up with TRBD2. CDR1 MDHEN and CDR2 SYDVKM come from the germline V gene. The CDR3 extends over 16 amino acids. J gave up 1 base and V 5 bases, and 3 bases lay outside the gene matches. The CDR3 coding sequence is TGTGCCAGCAGTCGGACTAGCGGGACTTCCTACAATGAGCAGTTCTTC. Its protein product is CASSRTSGTSYNEQFF.

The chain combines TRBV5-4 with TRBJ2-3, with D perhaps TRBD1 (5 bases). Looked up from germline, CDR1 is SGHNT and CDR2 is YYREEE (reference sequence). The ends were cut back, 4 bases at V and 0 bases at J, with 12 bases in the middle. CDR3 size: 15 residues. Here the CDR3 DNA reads TGTGCCAGCAGCCCACAGGCAACTAGCACAGATACGCAGTATTTT. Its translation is CASSPQATSTDTQYF.

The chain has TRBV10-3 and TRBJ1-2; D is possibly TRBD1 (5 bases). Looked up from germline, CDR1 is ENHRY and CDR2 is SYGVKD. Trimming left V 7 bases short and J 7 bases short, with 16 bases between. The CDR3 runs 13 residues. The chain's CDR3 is CAITTVRGVGYTF. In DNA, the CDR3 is TGTGCCATCACGACAGTTCGCGGGGTTGGCTACACCTTC.

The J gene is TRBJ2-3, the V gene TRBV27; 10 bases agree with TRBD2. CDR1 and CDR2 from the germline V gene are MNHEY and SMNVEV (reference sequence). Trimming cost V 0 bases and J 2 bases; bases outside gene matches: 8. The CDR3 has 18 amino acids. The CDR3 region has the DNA TGTGCCAGCAGTTTATCAAGGGCTAGCGGGGGCTTCACAGATACGCAGTATTTT. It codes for CASSLSRASGGFTDTQYF.

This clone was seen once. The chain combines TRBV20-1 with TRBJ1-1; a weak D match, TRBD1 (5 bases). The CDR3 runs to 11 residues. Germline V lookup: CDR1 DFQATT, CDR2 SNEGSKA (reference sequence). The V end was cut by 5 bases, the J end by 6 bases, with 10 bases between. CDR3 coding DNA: TGCAGTGCTGGGCGGGGGGCTGAAGCTTTCTTT. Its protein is CSAGRGAEAFF.

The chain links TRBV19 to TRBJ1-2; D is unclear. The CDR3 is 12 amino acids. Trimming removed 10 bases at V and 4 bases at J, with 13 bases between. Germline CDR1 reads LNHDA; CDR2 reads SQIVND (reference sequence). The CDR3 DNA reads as TGTGCCACCCTAACTGGAGGCTATGGCTACACCTTC. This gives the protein CATLTGGYGYTF. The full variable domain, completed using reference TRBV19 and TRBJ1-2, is DGGITQSPKYLFRKEGQNVTLSCEQNLNHDAMYWYRQDPGQGLRLIYYSQIVNDFQKGDIAEGYSVSREKKESFPLTVTSAQKNPTAFYLCATLTGGYGYTFGSGTRLTVV.

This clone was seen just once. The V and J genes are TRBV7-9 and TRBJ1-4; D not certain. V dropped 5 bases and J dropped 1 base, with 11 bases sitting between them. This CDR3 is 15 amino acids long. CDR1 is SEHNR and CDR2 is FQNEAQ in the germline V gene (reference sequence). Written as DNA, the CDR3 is TGTGCCAGCAGCGGGAGCAGGTTAACTAATGAAAAACTGTTTTTT. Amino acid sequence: CASSGSRLTNEKLFF.

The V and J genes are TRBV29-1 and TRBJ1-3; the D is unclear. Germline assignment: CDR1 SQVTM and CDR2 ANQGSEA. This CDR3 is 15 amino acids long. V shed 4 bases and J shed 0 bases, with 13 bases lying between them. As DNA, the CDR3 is TGCAGCGTTGCCCAAATGAGAATCTCTGGAAACACCATATATTTT. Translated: CSVAQMRISGNTIYF.

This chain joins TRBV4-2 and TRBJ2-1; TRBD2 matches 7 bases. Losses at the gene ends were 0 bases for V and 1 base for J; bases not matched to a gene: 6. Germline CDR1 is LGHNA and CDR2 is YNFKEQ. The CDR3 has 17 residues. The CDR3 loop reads CASSQDWRERSYNEQFF. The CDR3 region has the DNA TGTGCCAGCAGCCAAGATTGGCGGGAGAGGTCCTACAATGAGCAGTTCTTC.

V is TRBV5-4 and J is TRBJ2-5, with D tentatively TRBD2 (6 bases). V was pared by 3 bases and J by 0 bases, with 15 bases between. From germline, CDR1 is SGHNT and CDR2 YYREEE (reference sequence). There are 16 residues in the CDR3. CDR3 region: CASSSTAGSYQETQYF. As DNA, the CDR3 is TGTGCCAGCAGCTCGACCGCCGGGAGTTACCAAGAGACCCAGTACTTC.

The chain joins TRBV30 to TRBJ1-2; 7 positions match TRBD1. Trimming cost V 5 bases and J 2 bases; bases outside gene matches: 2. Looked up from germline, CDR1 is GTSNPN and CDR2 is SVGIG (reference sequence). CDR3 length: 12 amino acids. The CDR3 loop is CAWGGQNYGYTF. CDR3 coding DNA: TGTGCCTGGGGGGGACAGAACTATGGCTACACCTTC.

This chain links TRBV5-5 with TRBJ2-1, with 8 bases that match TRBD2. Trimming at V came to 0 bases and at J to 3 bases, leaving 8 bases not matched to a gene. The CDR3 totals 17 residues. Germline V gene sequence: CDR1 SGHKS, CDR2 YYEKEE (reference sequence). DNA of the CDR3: TGTGCCAGCAGCTTGGTTCTAGCGCGGGGGGTCTACAATGAGCAGTTCTTC. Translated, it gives CASSLVLARGVYNEQFF.